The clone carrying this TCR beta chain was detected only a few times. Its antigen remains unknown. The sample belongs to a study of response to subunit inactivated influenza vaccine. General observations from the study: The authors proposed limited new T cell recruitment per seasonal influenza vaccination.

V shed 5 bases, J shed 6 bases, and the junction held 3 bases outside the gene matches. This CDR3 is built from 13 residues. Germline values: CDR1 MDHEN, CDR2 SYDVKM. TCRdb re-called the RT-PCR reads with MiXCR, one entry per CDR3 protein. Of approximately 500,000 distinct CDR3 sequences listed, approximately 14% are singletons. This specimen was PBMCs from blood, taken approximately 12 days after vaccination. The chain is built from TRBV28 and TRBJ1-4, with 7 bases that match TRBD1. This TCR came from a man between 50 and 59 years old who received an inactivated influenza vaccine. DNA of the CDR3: TGTGCCAGCAGTCCGGGACAGCATGAAAAACTGTTTTTT. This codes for CASSPGQHEKLFF. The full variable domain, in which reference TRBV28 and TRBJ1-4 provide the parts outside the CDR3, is DVKVTQSSRYLVKRTGEKVFLECVQDMDHENMFWYRQDPGLGLRLIYFSYDVKMKEKGDIPEGYSVSREKKERFSLILESASTNQTSMYLCASSPGQHEKLFFGSGTQLSVL.